These 27 T cell receptor beta chains were all obtained from the same sample, sequenced in a study of cytomegalovirus exposure and HLA in healthy donors (dated by TCRdb to the late 2010s). Receptor libraries were prepared by the immunoSEQ multiplex PCR assay. The multiplex PCR relied on a mix of 60 forward primers for TCR Vbeta segments and 13 reverse primers for TCR Jbeta segments. TCRdb re-hosts the immuneACCESS table, in-frame sequences only. Its copies lack some clones; in the studies checked, an unresolved V gene accounts for under half of them, and the cause for the rest is not known. The table for this sample lists 150,000 to 200,000 clones; about three quarters of them were counted only once. Roughly 2.6% of the sample belongs to the ten largest clones. Sequencing was performed on PBMCs. The receptors shown here come from a woman aged 40 to 50 in good health and CMV-seropositive.

The rearrangement joins TRBV9 to TRBJ2-5, with 9 bases that match TRBD2. Losses at the gene ends were 0 bases for V and 5 bases for J; bases not matched to a gene: 8. The CDR3 consists of 16 residues. CDR1 is SGDLS and CDR2 is YYNGEE in the germline V gene. The CDR3 loop is CASSVEARGGHETQYF. The CDR3 region has the DNA TGTGCCAGCAGCGTAGAGGCGCGGGGGGGTCACGAGACCCAGTACTTC.

The chain recombines TRBV10-3 with TRBJ2-4; the D gene is possibly TRBD1 (6 bases). V gave up 3 bases and J gave up 6 bases, with 9 bases separating them. Germline V gene sequence: CDR1 ENHRY, CDR2 SYGVKD. The CDR3 runs to 13 residues. CDR3 residues: CAISERTANIQYF. DNA of the CDR3: TGTGCCATCAGTGAAAGGACAGCAAACATTCAGTACTTC.

The CDR3 DNA follows: TGTGCCAGCAGCGGACGGGTGTTCCAGCATTTT. Encoded protein: CASSGRVFQHF. The chain combines TRBV9 with TRBJ1-5, with D unresolved. CDR3 length equals 11 residues. V was clipped by 3 bases and J by 12 bases, with 10 bases between them. Germline V gene lookup returns CDR1 SGDLS and CDR2 YYNGEE.

This clone was seen a few times. CDR3 bases: TGTGCCAGCAGCCAAGATGTACTAGCGGGAGACTACAATGAGCAGTTCTTC. Protein sequence: CASSQDVLAGDYNEQFF. This chain joins TRBV4-2 and TRBJ2-1; TRBD2 agrees at 11 bases. Germline CDR1 and CDR2: LGHNA and YNFKEQ. V gave up 0 bases and J gave up 3 bases; unmatched junction bases: 4. The CDR3 has 17 amino acids.

V and J are TRBV18 and TRBJ2-2; D is possibly TRBD1 (5 bases). V dropped 4 bases and J dropped 0 bases, with 15 bases sitting between them. The CDR3 has 17 amino acids. The V gene's germline CDR1 is KGHSH and CDR2 LQKENI. Written as DNA, the CDR3 is TGTGCCAGCTCACGAAATAAGGGGCCTTCGAACACCGGGGAGCTGTTTTTT. Its protein is CASSRNKGPSNTGELFF.

The chain is built from TRBV28 and TRBJ2-7, with TRBD1 as a possible D gene (6 bases). V was cut by 4 bases and J by 3 bases, with 7 bases left in between. Germline CDR1 and CDR2: MDHEN and SYDVKM. The CDR3 loop spans 12 amino acids. The CDR3 nucleotides are TGTGCCAGCAGTTCGACAGGCTACGAGCAGTACTTC. This sequence encodes CASSSTGYEQYF.

V usage is TRBV5-1 and J usage is TRBJ2-7; 13 bases agree with TRBD2. Germline CDR1 SGHRS, CDR2 YFSETQ. Trimming removed 2 bases from V and 4 bases from J; junction bases left unmatched: 3. The CDR3 is 15 amino acids. CDR3 region: CASSFGTSGEYEQYF. As DNA, the CDR3 is TGCGCCAGCAGCTTTGGGACTAGCGGGGAGTACGAGCAGTACTTC.

The chain recombines TRBV7-2 with TRBJ2-1; 10 positions match TRBD2. The length of the CDR3 is 14 residues. J was trimmed by 10 bases and V by 1 base; bases with no gene match: 4. From germline, CDR1 is SGHTA and CDR2 FQGNSA. The CDR3 DNA reads as TGTGCCAGCAGCTTAGTATCACTAGCGGGGGAGCAGTTCTTC. This encodes CASSLVSLAGEQFF.

In its sample, this clone was seen once. The chain has TRBV18 and TRBJ2-2, with 8 bases identical to TRBD1. CDR1 is KGHSH and CDR2 is LQKENI in the germline V gene. There are 18 residues in the CDR3. V was clipped by 4 bases and J by 1 base; unmatched bases: 11. Here the CDR3 DNA reads TGTGCCAGCTCACTATCGCAAACCGGGACAGGGAACACCGGGGAGCTGTTTTTT. It encodes CASSLSQTGTGNTGELFF.

About this clone itself: The germline gene is not matched at one end of the junction; a read error may be the cause. The chain combines TRBV4-1 with TRBJ2-3; TRBD2 matches at 9 bases. In germline, CDR1 is MGHRA, CDR2 YSYEKL. This CDR3 has 16 amino acids. CDR3 residues: CASSQEGAGGGDTQYF. The CDR3 nucleotides are TGCGCCAGCAGCCAAGAGGGGGCGGGAGGGGGAGATACACAGTATTTT.

CDR3 sequence reads: CASSLAGGTDTQYF. CDR3 bases: TGTGCCAGCAGCTTAGCGGGCGGCACAGATACGCAGTATTTT. This sequence joins TRBV7-7 and TRBJ2-3; no clear D gene. The CDR3 loop spans 14 amino acids. V lost 0 bases and J lost 1, with 5 bases in between. Looked up from germline, CDR1 is SSHAT and CDR2 is FNYEAQ (reference sequence).

This chain joins TRBV29-1 and TRBJ1-2; D ambiguous. The germline V and J ends were trimmed by 4 bases and 5 bases, with 11 bases remaining between them. This CDR3 contains 12 residues. Germline CDR1 reads SQVTM; CDR2 reads ANQGSEA. CDR3 amino acids: CSVGPGEYGYTF. In DNA, the CDR3 is TGCAGCGTTGGACCCGGGGAGTATGGCTACACCTTC.

The chain combines TRBV6-5 with TRBJ1-5; 10 positions match TRBD1. Germline trimming cut 6 bases from V and 9 bases from J; bases unmatched to any gene: 5. This CDR3 is built from 13 residues. Germline assignment: CDR1 MNHEY and CDR2 SVGAGI. The CDR3 region is CASSSRDRGPQHF. The CDR3 DNA follows: TGTGCCAGCAGCTCCCGGGACAGGGGGCCCCAGCATTTT.

This clone occurred a few times. The rearrangement joins TRBV5-1 to TRBJ2-5, with a possible D match to TRBD2 (6 bases). The CDR3 is 14 amino acids. Germline V CDR1 and CDR2: SGHRS, YFSETQ. Trimming cost V 0 bases and J 5 bases, with 11 bases left between them. Written as DNA, the CDR3 is TGCGCCAGCAGCTTGGACTCGGGGAGGGAGACCCAGTACTTC. It codes for CASSLDSGRETQYF.

The chain links TRBV30 to TRBJ1-2; D not certain. The length of the CDR3 is 12 residues. Germline V gene lookup returns CDR1 GTSNPN and CDR2 SVGIG (reference sequence). V was clipped by 0 bases and J by 4 bases, with 6 bases between them. The CDR3 spells CAWSVLAYGYTF. CDR3 nucleotide sequence: TGTGCCTGGAGTGTACTAGCCTATGGCTACACCTTC.

The genes are TRBV5-4 and TRBJ2-3, with D tentatively TRBD1 (5 bases). Germline loops: CDR1 SGHNT, CDR2 YYREEE (reference sequence). The CDR3 consists of 15 residues. Trimming removed 1 base at V and 0 bases at J, with 9 bases between. This CDR3 reads CASSLTDTSTDTQYF. CDR3 nucleotides: TGTGCCAGCAGCTTGACGGACACTAGCACAGATACGCAGTATTTT.

This clone was observed a few times. The chain combines TRBV25-1 with TRBJ2-7, with D possibly being TRBD2 (6 bases). From germline, CDR1 is MGHDK and CDR2 SYGVNS. The germline V and J ends were trimmed by 8 bases and 6 bases, with 11 bases remaining between them. There are 11 residues in the CDR3. The CDR3 DNA sequence: TGTGCCAGCGGGGGGTCGTCCGAGCAGTACTTC. As protein: CASGGSSEQYF.

The V and J genes are TRBV6-5 and TRBJ1-2; 7 nucleotides agree with TRBD1. The CDR3 contains 13 residues. With 4 bases clipped from V and 3 bases from J, the junction kept 2 bases outside the gene matches. Germline lookup yields CDR1 MNHEY and CDR2 SVGAGI. The CDR3, as DNA: TGTGCCAGCAGTTTCGGACAGGACTATGGCTACACCTTC. Its translation: CASSFGQDYGYTF.

V usage is TRBV5-4 and J usage is TRBJ2-5, with 10 bases aligning to TRBD2. The germline CDR1 and CDR2 sequences are SGHNT and YYREEE (reference sequence). The CDR3 is 16 residues long. J lost 5 bases, V lost 4 bases, and 11 bases had no gene match. This chain's CDR3 is CASSDVERGGLETQYF. In DNA form, the CDR3 reads TGTGCCAGCAGCGACGTCGAGCGGGGGGGCCTTGAGACCCAGTACTTC.

This clone appeared a single time. The chain uses TRBV7-8 and TRBJ2-3, with 10 bases fitting TRBD2. The J segment lost 5 bases and the V segment lost 2 bases, leaving 7 bases of the junction unmatched. Germline loops: CDR1 SGHVS, CDR2 FQNEAQ. The CDR3 runs to 16 residues. The CDR3 DNA reads TGTGCCAGCAGCTTATATGAGCGGGGGGGAGGAGATACGCAGTATTTT. The encoded protein is CASSLYERGGGDTQYF.

This clone was detected a few times. The chain uses TRBV2 and TRBJ1-1; TRBD1 might be the D (5 bases). Trimming took 2 bases from V and 5 from J, leaving 12 bases between them. The CDR3 spans 14 residues. The V gene's germline CDR1 is SNHLY and CDR2 FYNNEI. The CDR3: CASSERDWGTEAFF. CDR3 nucleotides: TGTGCCAGCAGTGAAAGGGACTGGGGAACTGAAGCTTTCTTT.

There are a few counts of this clone. CDR3 in DNA: TGTGCCAGCAGCGCCCGTTTCGGGAGCTCCTACAATGAGCAGTTCTTC. Protein product: CASSARFGSSYNEQFF. The V gene is TRBV9, the J gene TRBJ2-1; possibly TRBD2 for D (6 bases). Trimming left V 3 bases short and J 0 bases short, with 13 bases between. The CDR3 has 16 residues. Germline CDR1 and CDR2: SGDLS and YYNGEE.

The V and J genes are TRBV7-8 and TRBJ2-7; D call uncertain. Germline lookup yields CDR1 SGHVS and CDR2 FQNEAQ. Trimming shortened V by 5 bases and J by 4 bases, and 6 bases separated the two germline ends. The CDR3 has 11 residues. The CDR3 DNA reads as TGTGCCAGCAGCACCGGGTACGAGCAGTACTTC. Residues: CASSTGYEQYF.

The genes are TRBV4-1 and TRBJ2-7; 8 nucleotides match TRBD2. The trim removed 4 bases at V and 6 bases at J, leaving 11 bases unmatched. This CDR3 comprises 15 residues. Germline CDR1 MGHRA, CDR2 YSYEKL. The CDR3 reads CASSPGQAGAREQYF. The CDR3, as DNA: TGCGCCAGCAGCCCGGGGCAAGCGGGGGCCCGCGAGCAGTACTTC.

J is TRBJ1-5 and V is TRBV5-6; D is perhaps TRBD1 (5 bases). Germline V lookup: CDR1 SGHDT, CDR2 YYEEEE. The CDR3 contains 14 residues. Between the trimmed V and J ends, which lost 4 bases and 4 bases, there was a span of 12 bases. CDR3 in DNA: TGTGCCAGCAGCCGCCGGGGGGGGAATCAGCCCCAGCATTTT. Protein product: CASSRRGGNQPQHF.

This chain joins TRBV6-6 and TRBJ2-4; a weak D match, TRBD2 (5 bases). This CDR3 region has 15 residues. Per germline, CDR1 MNHNY and CDR2 SVGAGI (reference sequence). Trimming pared 2 bases from V and 6 bases from J, leaving 14 bases between. CDR3 DNA sequence: TGTGCCAGCAGTTACGGTACCCGGGAAACAAACATTCAGTACTTC. It encodes CASSYGTRETNIQYF.

This chain links TRBV11-2 with TRBJ1-6; D ambiguous. The germline V and J ends were trimmed by 0 bases and 0 bases, with 6 bases remaining between them. This CDR3 comprises 16 residues. Germline V gives CDR1 SGHAT, CDR2 FQNNGV. CDR3 amino acids: CASSLEVSSYNSPLHF. As DNA, the CDR3 is TGTGCCAGCAGCTTAGAAGTCAGCTCCTATAATTCACCCCTCCACTTT. Full variable domain (missing parts from reference TRBV11-2 and TRBJ1-6): EAGVAQSPRYKIIEKRQSVAFWCNPISGHATLYWYQQILGQGPKLLIQFQNNGVVDDSQLPKDRFSAERLKGVDSTLKIQPAKLEDSAVYLCASSLEVSSYNSPLHFGNGTRLTVT.